The 30 T cell receptor beta chains presented below share a single source sample, sequenced in a study of T cell responses to AZD1222 COVID-19 vaccine. The assay was immunoSEQ multiplex PCR, and TCRdb's table has in-frame clones only and misses some. Altogether about 68,000 clones are present, about nine tenths being singletons, with the ten largest covering about 8%. The sequenced sample was peripheral blood, obtained on day 0 of AZD1222 vaccination. Every receptor here comes from an adult in good health.

The rearrangement uses TRBV11-3 and TRBJ2-3; D uncertain. The V and J ends lost 5 bases and 1 base respectively, with 10 bases between them. Germline loops: CDR1 SGHNT, CDR2 YENEEA. CDR3 size: 14 residues. The DNA for the CDR3 is TGTGCCAGCAGCCACCCGCCTCGCACAGATACGCAGTATTTT. This codes for CASSHPPRTDTQYF.

This chain connects TRBV9 to TRBJ1-6; no definite D call. The CDR3 runs to 15 residues. Germline lookup yields CDR1 SGDLS and CDR2 YYNGEE. V lost 3 bases and J 0 bases, leaving 7 bases between the germline ends. The CDR3 spells CASSGGYSYNSPLHF. In DNA form, the CDR3 reads TGTGCCAGCAGCGGGGGTTACTCCTATAATTCACCCCTCCACTTT.

The rearrangement joins TRBV30 to TRBJ1-4; 8 bases match TRBD1. V lost 0 bases to trimming and J lost 8 bases; unmatched junction nucleotides: 11. CDR1 is GTSNPN and CDR2 is SVGIG in the germline V gene (reference sequence). This CDR3 has 16 amino acids. The CDR3 region has the DNA TGTGCCTGGAGTGTTAGTCCCGGACAGGGTCGGGAAAAACTGTTTTTT. It encodes CAWSVSPGQGREKLFF. Complete variable domain (other parts from reference TRBV30 and TRBJ1-4): SQTIHQWPATLVQPVGSPLSLECTVEGTSNPNLYWYRQAAGRGLQLLFYSVGIGQISSEVPQNLSASRPQDRQFILSSKKLLLSDSGFYLCAWSVSPGQGREKLFFGSGTQLSVL.

The J gene is TRBJ2-7, the V gene TRBV6-5; TRBD1 aligns across 9 bases. The CDR3 extends over 14 amino acids. Germline CDR1 is MNHEY and CDR2 is SVGAGI. J lost 3 bases, V lost 2 bases, and 2 bases had no gene match. The CDR3, as DNA: TGTGCCAGCAGTTACCGGGACAGGGTCTACGAGCAGTACTTC. It specifies CASSYRDRVYEQYF.

V and J are TRBV9 and TRBJ2-3, with D possibly being TRBD1 (5 bases). From germline, CDR1 is SGDLS and CDR2 YYNGEE. The CDR3 runs 15 residues. With 2 bases removed from V and 2 bases from J, the gap between germline ends came to 12 bases. CDR3 nucleotide sequence: TGTGCCAGCAGCGTCTTAATGGGGCCCACAGATACGCAGTATTTT. Residues: CASSVLMGPTDTQYF.

This chain's CDR3 is CASSAGTGGEQYF. CDR3 sequence (DNA): TGTGCCAGCAGCGCAGGAACAGGGGGCGAGCAGTACTTC. This chain links TRBV9 with TRBJ2-7, with 8 bases lining up with TRBD1. Losses at the gene ends were 3 bases for V and 6 bases for J; bases not matched to a gene: 5. The CDR3 is made up of 13 amino acids. In germline, CDR1 is SGDLS, CDR2 YYNGEE.

The CDR3 here is CASSSGQGAGTEAFF. DNA of the CDR3: TGTGCCAGCTCATCGGGACAGGGGGCCGGCACTGAAGCTTTCTTT. The chain recombines TRBV18 with TRBJ1-1; TRBD1 matches 12 bases. CDR3 length: 15 residues. The germline CDR1 and CDR2 sequences are KGHSH and LQKENI. V shed 5 bases, J shed 4 bases, and the junction held 5 bases outside the gene matches. Using reference TRBV18 and TRBJ1-1 for the parts outside the CDR3, the full variable domain is NAGVMQNPRHLVRRRGQEARLRCSPMKGHSHVYWYRQLPEEGLKFMVYLQKENIIDESGMPKERFSAEFPKEGPSILRIQQVVRGDSAAYFCASSSGQGAGTEAFFGQGTRLTVV.

The chain recombines TRBV5-1 with TRBJ2-5, with D perhaps TRBD1 (6 bases). With 2 bases removed from V and 7 bases from J, the gap between germline ends came to 15 bases. CDR1 and CDR2 from the germline V gene are SGHRS and YFSETQ. The CDR3 is made up of 14 amino acids. The CDR3 DNA sequence: TGCGCCAGCAGCTTCTTGGGGGCGCGCGGGACCCAGTACTTC. Amino acid sequence: CASSFLGARGTQYF.

This clone was counted only a few times. The rearrangement uses TRBV5-1 and TRBJ2-2; 7 bases map to TRBD2. V lost 1 base, J lost 0 bases, and 6 bases stayed unmatched. The CDR3 extends over 17 amino acids. Looked up from germline, CDR1 is SGHRS and CDR2 is YFSETQ. Written as DNA, the CDR3 is TGCGCCAGCAGCTTGTTTGGCGGGAGCCCGAACACCGGGGAGCTGTTTTTT. This gives the protein CASSLFGGSPNTGELFF.

This clone has a single count. This rearrangement joins TRBV28 to TRBJ2-3; D perhaps matches TRBD2 (5 bases). From germline, CDR1 is MDHEN and CDR2 SYDVKM. V was shortened by 7 bases and J by 12 bases, with 23 bases between the two germline ends. The CDR3 contains 14 residues. CDR3 sequence: CASTVGGSPSSQYF. Here the CDR3 DNA reads TGTGCCAGCACGGTGGGCGGGTCCCCTTCTTCTCAGTATTTT.

This chain uses TRBV3-1 (or the pseudogene TRBV3-2) with TRBJ1-6; D remains ambiguous. This CDR3 has 13 amino acids. Germline CDR1 is LGHDT and CDR2 is YNNKEL (reference sequence). Trimming stripped 7 bases from V and 10 bases from J, with 14 bases between. CDR3 bases: TGTGCCAGCACCGAAAATAAAGGGTCACCCCTCCACTTT. Translation: CASTENKGSPLHF.

V usage is TRBV28 and J usage is TRBJ2-7; 7 bases are a match to TRBD2. CDR3 length equals 13 residues. Trimming cost V 7 bases and J 2 bases; bases outside gene matches: 5. CDR1 is MDHEN and CDR2 is SYDVKM in the germline V gene. The CDR3 reads CASTGGSTYEQYF. The CDR3 DNA is TGTGCCAGCACCGGGGGGTCCACCTACGAGCAGTACTTC.

The chain couples TRBV27 to TRBJ2-5; a possible D gene is TRBD1 (6 bases). The germline CDR1 and CDR2 sequences are MNHEY and SMNVEV (reference sequence). The CDR3 totals 13 residues. V was shortened by 6 bases and J by 2 bases, with 10 bases between the two germline ends. CDR3 bases: TGTGCCAGCAGGAGAACAGGGCAAGAGACCCAGTACTTC. It is translated as CASRRTGQETQYF.

This chain links TRBV4-2 with TRBJ2-5, with 11 positions matching TRBD1. The J segment lost 7 bases and the V segment lost 4 bases, leaving 8 bases of the junction unmatched. Germline assignment: CDR1 LGHNA and CDR2 YNFKEQ. The CDR3 extends over 15 amino acids. Here the CDR3 DNA reads TGTGCCAGCAGCCTGGCGACGGGACAGGGGGGGACCCAGTACTTC. Residues: CASSLATGQGGTQYF.

V and J are TRBV28 and TRBJ2-2, with 11 nucleotides matching TRBD2. The trim removed 8 bases at V and 4 bases at J, leaving 0 bases unmatched. Germline V CDR1 and CDR2: MDHEN, SYDVKM. The CDR3 totals 13 residues. The CDR3 DNA reads TGTGCCAGCCTAGCGGGAGGCACCGGGGAGCTGTTTTTT. It specifies CASLAGGTGELFF.

The table lists this clone with a few counts. This chain links TRBV5-1 with TRBJ2-7, with D perhaps being TRBD1 or TRBD2 (5 bases each). Germline CDR1 and CDR2: SGHRS and YFSETQ. The CDR3 covers 15 residues. The V gene lost 5 bases and the J gene lost 4 bases, with 19 bases spanning the gap. The CDR3 region has the DNA TGCGCCAGCAGGAGGGGCGGGTCAGATGAGTACGAGCAGTACTTC. Protein: CASRRGGSDEYEQYF.

This chain uses TRBV19 with TRBJ2-4, with TRBD2 as a possible D gene (6 bases). Trimming left V 6 bases short and J 0 bases short, with 30 bases between. CDR3 size: 21 residues. The germline V gene encodes CDR1 LNHDA and CDR2 SQIVND (reference sequence). In DNA, the CDR3 is TGTGCCAGTAGGGGAAGTATGCGAACGGGCTATAGCGGCCTAGCCAAAAACATTCAGTACTTC. This sequence encodes CASRGSMRTGYSGLAKNIQYF.

Written as DNA, the CDR3 is TGTGCCAGCAAGCGGGAGGGACCCACAGATACGCAGTATTTT. As protein: CASKREGPTDTQYF. The rearrangement uses TRBV2 and TRBJ2-3; TRBD2 aligns across 10 bases. The CDR3 covers 14 residues. Germline lookup yields CDR1 SNHLY and CDR2 FYNNEI. V lost 7 bases and J lost 2; bases outside the gene matches: 3.

This chain uses TRBV7-2 with TRBJ1-1, with TRBD1 identical over 8 bases. This CDR3 contains 15 residues. With V trimmed by 4 bases and J by 1 base, 5 bases remained unmatched. Germline CDR1 is SGHTA and CDR2 is FQGNSA. This CDR3 reads CASSSQGAGNTEAFF. CDR3 bases: TGTGCCAGCAGCTCCCAGGGGGCTGGGAACACTGAAGCTTTCTTT.

Of note for this clone: Within the sample, other DNA sequences also encode this same CDR3. V is TRBV18 and J is TRBJ1-1; unclear D gene. V shed 3 bases and J shed 2 bases, with 10 bases lying between them. CDR1 and CDR2 (germline): KGHSH, LQKENI. The CDR3 totals 14 residues. The CDR3 bases are TGTGCCAGCTCACCCTCTCTCCAAAACACTGAAGCTTTCTTT. This sequence encodes CASSPSLQNTEAFF.

There are a few counts of this clone. V is TRBV6-5 and J is TRBJ1-5, with D perhaps matching TRBD1 (5 bases). CDR1 and CDR2 from the germline V gene are MNHEY and SVGAGI. The germline V and J ends were trimmed by 6 bases and 11 bases, with 17 bases remaining between them. The CDR3 loop spans 13 amino acids. The CDR3 loop reads CASREGPQGSQHF. The CDR3 nucleotides read TGTGCCAGCAGAGAGGGGCCCCAAGGGTCCCAGCATTTT.

This clone was observed once. This sequence joins TRBV7-6 and TRBJ1-4; D might be TRBD1 (5 bases). This CDR3 comprises 16 residues. Trimming took off 4 bases at V and 5 bases at J, with 17 bases between the two ends. CDR1 SGHVS and CDR2 FNYEAQ come from the germline V gene. The CDR3 nucleotides are TGTGCCAGCAGCTCCGCAGGGCATAGACTAAATGAAAAACTGTTTTTT. As protein: CASSSAGHRLNEKLFF.

The chain has TRBV4-1 and TRBJ2-3, with D perhaps matching TRBD2 (6 bases). Germline values: CDR1 MGHRA, CDR2 YSYEKL. Trimming shortened V by 4 bases and J by 1 base, and 21 bases separated the two germline ends. CDR3 length equals 18 residues. The CDR3 sequence is CASSPGLLQPPGTDTQYF. CDR3 bases: TGCGCCAGCAGCCCGGGACTCCTGCAACCCCCCGGCACAGATACGCAGTATTTT.

V and J are TRBV7-9 and TRBJ2-7; 8 nucleotides match TRBD1. Germline CDR1 SEHNR, CDR2 FQNEAQ (reference sequence). The V gene end was trimmed by 4 bases and the J gene end by 5 bases; junction bases not matched to a gene: 1. The CDR3 has 12 amino acids. CDR3 nucleotides: TGTGCCAGCAGCTCACAGGGGGACGAGCAGTACTTC. Translating it yields CASSSQGDEQYF.

The chain uses TRBV7-9 and TRBJ2-2; D is unclear. The V and J ends lost 2 bases and 7 bases respectively, with 2 bases between them. The V gene's germline CDR1 is SEHNR and CDR2 FQNEAQ (reference sequence). This CDR3 has 11 amino acids. Here the CDR3 DNA reads TGTGCCAGCAGCTTAAGCGGGGAGCTGTTTTTT. Its translation is CASSLSGELFF.

This clone turned up a few times. This chain links TRBV19 with TRBJ1-5; D unclear. The CDR3 covers 16 residues. The germline V and J ends were trimmed by 7 bases and 4 bases, with 20 bases remaining between them. The germline CDR1 and CDR2 sequences are LNHDA and SQIVND (reference sequence). CDR3 sequence (DNA): TGTGCCAGTACCCCTCCGGGCTCAAATGGGAATCAGCCCCAGCATTTT. This translates into CASTPPGSNGNQPQHF.

This clone came up a few times. The chain recombines TRBV7-8 with TRBJ1-1; D gene ambiguous. Trimming took 5 bases from V and 0 from J, leaving 13 bases between them. Germline V gives CDR1 SGHVS, CDR2 FQNEAQ. This CDR3 has 15 residues. The CDR3 DNA reads TGTGCCAGCAGCACTAGACGGACTTTGAACACTGAAGCTTTCTTT. It translates to CASSTRRTLNTEAFF.

The V gene is TRBV6-5, the J gene TRBJ2-7, with 10 bases identical to TRBD1. The V gene's germline CDR1 is MNHEY and CDR2 SVGAGI. This CDR3 is 15 amino acids long. V lost 2 bases, J lost 1 base, and 2 bases stayed unmatched. As DNA, the CDR3 is TGTGCCAGCAGTTACGGGACAGGGGATTCCTACGAGCAGTACTTC. Amino acids: CASSYGTGDSYEQYF.

The chain joins TRBV6-1 to TRBJ1-5; D gene uncertain. Between the trimmed V and J ends, which lost 0 bases and 7 bases, there was a span of 16 bases. Per germline, CDR1 MNHNS and CDR2 SASEGT. The CDR3 is made up of 16 amino acids. The DNA of the CDR3 is TGTGCCAGCAGTGAAGCGCTTAGAGGGAATGGGCAGCCCCAGCATTTT. Translating it yields CASSEALRGNGQPQHF.

This sequence joins TRBV13 and TRBJ2-7; 9 bases line up with TRBD2. Germline V gene sequence: CDR1 PRHDT, CDR2 FYEKMQ (reference sequence). There are 16 residues in the CDR3. The V segment lost 0 bases and the J segment 1 base; nucleotides outside the gene matches: 4. The DNA for the CDR3 is TGTGCCAGCAGCTTAGGGCTAGCGGGAAATTCCTACGAGCAGTACTTC. Its protein is CASSLGLAGNSYEQYF.